Each of the 23 T cell receptor beta chains below was sequenced from the same sample in a study of beta chain features in type 1 diabetes. Study-level points and caveats: TCRB CDR3 length was moderately but significantly reduced in all four CD4+ subsets of Type 1 diabetes patients.

These TCRs' antigens remain unknown. Expressed TCRB transcripts were sequenced after all isolated RNA was converted to cDNA. Measured with immunoSEQ multiplex PCR; TCRdb has only the in-frame clones, and not every one. The repertoire holds over 20,000 clones, about 52% seen once, with less than 0.35% in the top ten. The material sequenced was stem cell memory CD4+ T cells from blood. The receptors here all came from a man between 25 and 39 years old with type 1 diabetes.

The chain's CDR3 is CASSLARGHTEAFF. CDR3 nucleotide sequence: TGTGCCAGCAGCTTAGCCAGGGGGCACACTGAAGCTTTCTTT. This rearrangement joins TRBV11-3 to TRBJ1-1; 8 bases are a match to TRBD1. The length of the CDR3 is 14 residues. CDR1 and CDR2 (germline): SGHNT, YENEEA. After removal of 1 base from V and 3 bases from J, the junction contained 1 base not matched to a gene.

The sample holds a few counts of this clone. This chain uses TRBV7-9 with TRBJ1-2; 9 bases agree with TRBD1. With 0 bases clipped from V and 3 bases from J, the junction kept 2 bases outside the gene matches. This CDR3 has 15 residues. Germline V gives CDR1 SEHNR, CDR2 FQNEAQ (reference sequence). CDR3 DNA: TGTGCCAGCAGCTTAGCAACAGGGGGCGACTATGGCTACACCTTC. Encoded protein: CASSLATGGDYGYTF.

The chain employs TRBV10-2 and TRBJ1-2, with D possibly being TRBD1 (6 bases). The germline V gene encodes CDR1 WSHSY and CDR2 SAAADI. This CDR3 comprises 13 residues. V shed 6 bases and J shed 6 bases, with 14 bases lying between them. The CDR3 bases are TGCGCCAGCAGATTCCTTCGGGACAATGGCTACACCTTC. Translating it yields CASRFLRDNGYTF.

Only a few counts were recorded for this clone. This rearrangement joins TRBV9 to TRBJ2-5, with 7 bases that match TRBD1. With 4 bases clipped from V and 2 bases from J, the junction kept 11 bases outside the gene matches. Germline V gene sequence: CDR1 SGDLS, CDR2 YYNGEE. The CDR3 length is 16 residues. The CDR3 sequence is CASSPQTGSLQETQYF. CDR3 DNA: TGTGCCAGCAGCCCCCAGACAGGGTCACTTCAAGAGACCCAGTACTTC.

This clone has a handful of counts. This chain links TRBV5-1 with TRBJ2-2; TRBD2 aligns across 9 bases. CDR3 length: 15 residues. Per germline, CDR1 SGHRS and CDR2 YFSETQ. V dropped 0 bases and J dropped 7; count of bases not matched to a gene: 4. As DNA, the CDR3 is TGCGCCAGCAGCTTGGAGACTAGCGGTGGCGGGGAGCTGTTTTTT. This codes for CASSLETSGGGELFF.

This clone came up a few times. The CDR3 bases are TGTGCCAGCAGTCACGGGACAGGCGGTCCCTACGAGCAGTACTTC. Amino acids: CASSHGTGGPYEQYF. V usage is TRBV7-9 and J usage is TRBJ2-7, with 8 bases fitting TRBD1. V lost 6 bases, J lost 2 bases, and 9 bases stayed unmatched. From germline, CDR1 is SEHNR and CDR2 FQNEAQ (reference sequence). The CDR3 runs to 15 residues.

This chain uses TRBV19 with TRBJ1-4; TRBD1 matches at 12 bases. There are 15 residues in the CDR3. J lost 8 bases, V lost 4 bases, and 5 bases had no gene match. From germline, CDR1 is LNHDA and CDR2 SQIVND (reference sequence). This CDR3 reads CASSTTGTGGEKLFF. The CDR3 nucleotides read TGTGCCAGTAGTACCACCGGGACAGGGGGCGAAAAACTGTTTTTT.

J is TRBJ2-5 and V is TRBV4-1; maybe TRBD1 (6 bases). CDR1 is MGHRA, CDR2 YSYEKL, per germline. V lost 4 bases, J lost 2 bases, and 14 bases lay in between. The CDR3 is made up of 15 amino acids. The CDR3 reads CASSPPGVQQETQYF. DNA for the CDR3: TGCGCCAGCAGCCCTCCAGGGGTGCAGCAAGAGACCCAGTACTTC.

The chain recombines TRBV7-6 with TRBJ2-7; no reliable D call. Germline values: CDR1 SGHVS, CDR2 FNYEAQ. This CDR3 region has 16 residues. V dropped 3 bases and J dropped 1 base, with 16 bases sitting between them. The CDR3 coding sequence is TGTGCCAGCAGCTTTTATGCAGGATCCCTTTCCTACGAGCAGTACTTC. Translation gives CASSFYAGSLSYEQYF.

This clone was counted between two and nine times. The chain employs TRBV5-4 and TRBJ2-7; 9 bases align to TRBD2. The CDR3 spans 15 residues. The junction had 5 bases not matched to a gene; V was cut back by 4 bases and J by 0 bases. CDR1 and CDR2 from the germline V gene are SGHNT and YYREEE (reference sequence). The CDR3 loop is CASSSGLALSYEQYF. The CDR3 DNA sequence: TGTGCCAGCAGCAGCGGACTAGCGCTCTCCTACGAGCAGTACTTC.

The chain uses TRBV2 and TRBJ2-2; 9 bases are a match to TRBD2. The CDR3 is made up of 16 amino acids. Unmatched junction bases numbered 6, after V lost 1 base and J lost 6 bases. The germline V gene encodes CDR1 SNHLY and CDR2 FYNNEI. This chain's CDR3 is CASSEVPAGGPGELFF. The CDR3 coding sequence is TGTGCCAGCAGTGAAGTTCCAGCGGGGGGTCCCGGGGAGCTGTTTTTT.

CDR3 sequence: CASSGGTRRTEAFF. The CDR3 DNA is TGTGCCAGCAGCGGGGGGACTCGGCGGACTGAAGCTTTCTTT. The V and J genes are TRBV5-4 and TRBJ1-1; D is perhaps TRBD1 (5 bases). Germline CDR1 SGHNT, CDR2 YYREEE (reference sequence). Between the trimmed V and J ends, which lost 4 bases and 5 bases, there was a span of 15 bases. The CDR3 runs to 14 residues.

The CDR3 region has the DNA TGTGCCAGCAGCCAAGATGGTCAGAACAGGGGGCTTAACACTGAAGCTTTCTTT. Translating gives CASSQDGQNRGLNTEAFF. The gene calls are TRBV4-2 and TRBJ1-1, with 9 bases aligning to TRBD1. Germline lookup yields CDR1 LGHNA and CDR2 YNFKEQ. V shed 0 bases and J 2 bases; nucleotides not matched to a gene: 10. The CDR3 contains 18 residues.

The CDR3 protein is CASSLELGSYNEQFF. The CDR3 DNA sequence: TGTGCCAGCAGCTTAGAGCTCGGCTCCTACAATGAGCAGTTCTTC. The genes are TRBV7-2 and TRBJ2-1; D gene unclear. The CDR3 is 15 residues long. In germline, CDR1 is SGHTA, CDR2 FQGNSA. V gave up 1 base and J gave up 0 bases, with 7 bases separating them. Full variable domain (missing parts from reference TRBV7-2 and TRBJ2-1): GAGVSQSPSNKVTEKGKDVELRCDPISGHTALYWYRQSLGQGLEFLIYFQGNSAPDKSGLPSDRFSAERTGGSVSTLTIQRTQQEDSAVYLCASSLELGSYNEQFFGPGTRLTVL.

This clone was counted a few times. The chain employs TRBV5-1 and TRBJ2-1; perhaps TRBD1 as D (5 bases). Germline V gives CDR1 SGHRS, CDR2 YFSETQ. V lost 3 bases to trimming and J lost 0 bases, with 10 bases between them. The CDR3 is 15 residues long. The CDR3 is CASSSRQSSYNEQFF. The CDR3, as DNA: TGCGCCAGCAGCTCCCGACAGAGCTCCTACAATGAGCAGTTCTTC.

This chain uses TRBV2 with TRBJ2-5, with 11 bases aligning to TRBD2. The DNA end is more similar to TRBJ2-7, so the J call may be wrong. Germline-derived CDR1 and CDR2 are SNHLY and FYNNEI. The CDR3 loop spans 14 amino acids. The CDR3: CASSAGTSGYEQYF. CDR3 bases: TGTGCCAGCAGTGCAGGGACTAGCGGCTACGAGCAGTACTTC.

In this sample, this clone turned up a few times. This chain uses TRBV6-1 with TRBJ2-3; 16 positions agree with TRBD2. The CDR3 runs 20 residues. Germline assignment: CDR1 MNHNS and CDR2 SASEGT. The trim removed 3 bases at V and 1 base at J, leaving 10 bases unmatched. The CDR3 is CASSETGLAGGSLRTDTQYF. The CDR3 nucleotides are TGTGCCAGCAGTGAGACGGGACTAGCGGGGGGGTCCCTCCGCACAGATACGCAGTATTTT.

CDR3 residues: CASSFDRDQPQHF. The DNA for the CDR3 is TGTGCCAGCAGTTTCGACAGAGATCAGCCCCAGCATTTT. The chain links TRBV27 to TRBJ1-5, with a tentative D call TRBD1 (5 bases). CDR3 length: 13 amino acids. Germline loops: CDR1 MNHEY, CDR2 SMNVEV (reference sequence). V was cut by 3 bases and J by 5 bases, with 8 bases left in between.

This sequence joins TRBV6-5 and TRBJ1-6, with 9 positions matching TRBD1. This CDR3 is built from 15 residues. Looked up from germline, CDR1 is MNHEY and CDR2 is SVGAGI. The trim removed 7 bases at V and 13 bases at J, leaving 14 bases unmatched. CDR3 nucleotides: TGTGCCAGCACCCCAGGGGGACAGGGCATTTCTCCCCTCCACTTT. It encodes CASTPGGQGISPLHF.

This clone came up once. The gene calls are TRBV28 and TRBJ2-3, with 13 bases aligning to TRBD2. This CDR3 has 14 residues. The V gene's germline CDR1 is MDHEN and CDR2 SYDVKM. The V and J ends lost 8 bases and 1 base, in that order; junction bases with no gene match: 0. The DNA of the CDR3 is TGTGCCAGCGGGACTAGCGGGGGCACAGATACGCAGTATTTT. Its protein product is CASGTSGGTDTQYF.

The chain carries TRBV19 and TRBJ2-3; 8 bases are shared with TRBD2. CDR3 length: 14 amino acids. CDR1 is LNHDA, CDR2 SQIVND, per germline (reference sequence). The V segment lost 5 bases and the J segment 0 bases; nucleotides outside the gene matches: 1. CDR3 amino acids: CASSLAGSTDTQYF. The CDR3 coding sequence is TGTGCCAGTAGTTTAGCGGGGAGCACAGATACGCAGTATTTT. The variable domain in full, with the rest retrieved from reference TRBV19 and TRBJ2-3, is DGGITQSPKYLFRKEGQNVTLSCEQNLNHDAMYWYRQDPGQGLRLIYYSQIVNDFQKGDIAEGYSVSREKKESFPLTVTSAQKNPTAFYLCASSLAGSTDTQYFGPGTRLTVL.

The chain recombines TRBV5-1 with TRBJ2-7, with 7 bases aligning to TRBD2. This CDR3 has 15 amino acids. V shed 1 base and J 1 base; nucleotides not matched to a gene: 5. The germline CDR1 and CDR2 sequences are SGHRS and YFSETQ. CDR3 sequence reads: CASSLIPSGSYEQYF. The CDR3 bases are TGCGCCAGCAGCTTGATACCTAGCGGATCCTACGAGCAGTACTTC.

Turning to this clone: Lacking the conserved final phenylalanine or tryptophan, this CDR3 likely reflects a read error. The DNA is omitted, as the CDR3 cannot be located on it reliably, and the CDR3 follows TCRdb's listing. The chain recombines TRBV14 with TRBJ1-4; the D call TRBD1 from the table was never checked on the DNA. Including both end residues, the CDR3 is 9 amino acids long. The germline gives CDR1 SGHDN, CDR2 FVKESK. CDR3 sequence: CASSETPLE.